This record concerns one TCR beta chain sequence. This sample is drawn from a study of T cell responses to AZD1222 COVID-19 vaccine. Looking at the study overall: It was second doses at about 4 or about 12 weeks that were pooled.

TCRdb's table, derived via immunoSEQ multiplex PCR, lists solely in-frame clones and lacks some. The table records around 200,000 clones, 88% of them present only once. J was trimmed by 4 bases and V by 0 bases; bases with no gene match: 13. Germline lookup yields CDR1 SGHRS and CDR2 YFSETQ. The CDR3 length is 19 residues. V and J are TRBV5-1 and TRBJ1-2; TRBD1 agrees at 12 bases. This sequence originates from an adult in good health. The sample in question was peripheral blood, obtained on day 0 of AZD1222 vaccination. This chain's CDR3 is CASSLAGTGGPSRIYGYTF. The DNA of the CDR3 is TGCGCCAGCAGCTTGGCCGGGACAGGGGGCCCTTCTCGAATCTATGGCTACACCTTC.